The 26 T cell receptor beta chains presented below share a single source sample, sequenced in a study of human T cells and chemical hapten exposure. Sample time point: patch test 3, about 24 weeks after DPC sensitization. Treatment meaning: therapeutic diphenylcyclopropenone sensitization with weekly scalp DPC. Extraction of total RNA was performed on unfractionated whole blood. TCRdb recomputed calls from the RACE reads with MiXCR, one row per CDR3 protein. The sample lists more than 35,000 distinct CDR3 sequences, more than 9.5% occurring once. The sequencing here drew on whole blood, taken in connection with sensitization to the hapten diphenylcyclopropenone (DPC). Every receptor here comes from a middle-aged woman with alopecia areata. Some clones in this sample may be carry-over from other donors' samples.

This clonotype was counted many times. The rearrangement uses TRBV28 and TRBJ1-5, with 7 bases aligning to TRBD1. The germline V gene encodes CDR1 MDHEN and CDR2 SYDVKM. Germline trimming cut 3 bases from V and 5 bases from J; bases unmatched to any gene: 7. The CDR3 spans 15 residues. CDR3 nucleotides: TGTGCCAGCAGTTTTACCCCGGGACAGCATCAGCCCCAGCATTTT. Translation gives CASSFTPGQHQPQHF.

The chain carries TRBV7-2 and TRBJ2-3; 8 nucleotides match TRBD1. V gave up 0 bases and J gave up 0 bases; unmatched junction bases: 8. Germline CDR1 is SGHTA and CDR2 is FQGNSA. The CDR3 length is 18 residues. CDR3 nucleotides: TGTGCCAGCAGCTTAGCCCCCGACAGGGGTGCTAGCACAGATACGCAGTATTTT. Translation gives CASSLAPDRGASTDTQYF.

The J gene is TRBJ1-1, the V gene TRBV5-1, with D maybe TRBD1 (6 bases). The V gene's germline CDR1 is SGHRS and CDR2 YFSETQ. V gave up 1 base and J gave up 4 bases, with 11 bases separating them. This CDR3 spans 14 amino acids. The CDR3 bases are TGCGCCAGCAGCTTGACCGGGGGCAGCACTGAAGCTTTCTTT. It is translated as CASSLTGGSTEAFF.

In its sample, this clonotype was seen many times. The chain employs TRBV29-1 and TRBJ1-2, with D unclear. V was shortened by 4 bases and J by 3 bases, with 12 bases between the two germline ends. The length of the CDR3 is 13 residues. The germline V gene encodes CDR1 SQVTM and CDR2 ANQGSEA. This chain's CDR3 is CSVAFRIDYGYTF. The CDR3 coding sequence is TGCAGCGTTGCGTTCCGAATTGACTATGGCTACACCTTC. The full variable domain, completed using reference TRBV29-1 and TRBJ1-2, is SAVISQKPSRDICQRGTSLTIQCQVDSQVTMMFWYRQQPGQSLTLIATANQGSEATYESGFVIDKFPISRPNLTFSTLTVSNMSPEDSSIYLCSVAFRIDYGYTFGSGTRLTVV.

The chain joins TRBV25-1 to TRBJ2-1, with 12 bases matching TRBD2. The V and J ends lost 6 bases and 2 bases, in that order; junction bases with no gene match: 8. The germline V gene has CDR1 MGHDK and CDR2 SYGVNS. The CDR3 consists of 17 residues. CDR3 amino acids: CASRGLAGGLPYNEQFF. CDR3 DNA: TGTGCCAGCAGAGGTCTAGCGGGAGGGCTTCCCTACAATGAGCAGTTCTTC.

This clonotype was counted many times. V is TRBV20-1 and J is TRBJ2-7; 8 bases agree with TRBD1. The CDR3 is 14 amino acids. V shed 5 bases and J 2 bases; nucleotides not matched to a gene: 8. Germline V lookup: CDR1 DFQATT, CDR2 SNEGSKA (reference sequence). CDR3 amino acids: CSADQGAGPYEQYF. The CDR3 region has the DNA TGCAGTGCTGATCAGGGGGCAGGACCCTACGAGCAGTACTTC.

V is TRBV12-3 or TRBV12-4 and J is TRBJ1-6, with TRBD1 matching over 7 bases. The J segment lost 7 bases and the V segment lost 7 bases, leaving 7 bases of the junction unmatched. CDR3 length equals 14 residues. The CDR3 DNA reads as TGTGCCAGCACCAGACGGGACAGCAATTCACCCCTCCACTTT. Translating gives CASTRRDSNSPLHF.

This clonotype was observed many times. The chain carries TRBV29-1 and TRBJ1-2; D is undetermined. Deletions cut 7 bases from V and 1 base from J, with 10 bases between. Per germline, CDR1 SQVTM and CDR2 ANQGSEA. The CDR3 is made up of 12 amino acids. The CDR3 is CSASDDNYGYTF. In DNA form, the CDR3 reads TGCAGCGCCTCCGACGATAACTATGGCTACACCTTC. Complete variable domain (other parts from reference TRBV29-1 and TRBJ1-2): SAVISQKPSRDICQRGTSLTIQCQVDSQVTMMFWYRQQPGQSLTLIATANQGSEATYESGFVIDKFPISRPNLTFSTLTVSNMSPEDSSIYLCSASDDNYGYTFGSGTRLTVV.

This clonotype was counted between two and nine times. V is TRBV30 and J is TRBJ2-5; D gene ambiguous. Germline V gene lookup returns CDR1 GTSNPN and CDR2 SVGIG (reference sequence). The ends were cut back, 3 bases at V and 5 bases at J, with 10 bases in the middle. The CDR3 has 12 amino acids. CDR3 DNA: TGTGCCTGGAGCGTACAGTTGGAGACCCAGTACTTC. Protein sequence: CAWSVQLETQYF.

The table lists this clonotype with many counts. The V gene is TRBV29-1, the J gene TRBJ2-3; possible D gene TRBD2, 5 bases. This CDR3 has 13 residues. V lost 3 bases and J lost 2, with 9 bases in between. Per germline, CDR1 SQVTM and CDR2 ANQGSEA. CDR3 DNA: TGCAGCGTTGAGGCGGGCGTCACAGATACGCAGTATTTT. Translating gives CSVEAGVTDTQYF.

This clonotype showed up many times. This CDR3 reads CASSLDRNDQPQHF. The CDR3 DNA is TGTGCCAGCAGTTTAGACAGGAACGATCAGCCCCAGCATTTT. J is TRBJ1-5 and V is TRBV12-3 or TRBV12-4, with a weak D call TRBD1 (5 bases). V was clipped by 1 base and J by 5 bases, with 9 bases between them. The CDR3 consists of 14 residues.

The sample holds a few counts of this clonotype. The chain is built from TRBV7-9 and TRBJ2-3; no reliable D call. Looked up from germline, CDR1 is SEHNR and CDR2 is FQNEAQ (reference sequence). This CDR3 has 13 residues. Trimming pared 5 bases from V and 4 bases from J, leaving 10 bases between. In DNA, the CDR3 is TGTGCCAGCAGCCCTAAAGGGCCAGATACGCAGTATTTT. It yields the protein CASSPKGPDTQYF.

V and J are TRBV4-3 and TRBJ2-7; 9 bases are shared with TRBD1. Per germline, CDR1 LGHNA and CDR2 YSLEER. This CDR3 region has 15 residues. J gave up 2 bases and V 3 bases, and 5 bases lay outside the gene matches. The DNA of the CDR3 is TGCGCCAGCAGCCAGGGACAGGGATTAACCTACGAGCAGTACTTC. This sequence encodes CASSQGQGLTYEQYF.

The sample holds many counts of this clonotype. This chain links TRBV9 with TRBJ1-2; 8 positions match TRBD1. Germline CDR1 and CDR2: SGDLS and YYNGEE. The CDR3 contains 14 residues. With 4 bases clipped from V and 3 bases from J, the junction kept 5 bases outside the gene matches. The DNA for the CDR3 is TGTGCCAGCAGCCCCGGACAGGGTGACTATGGCTACACCTTC. Its protein product is CASSPGQGDYGYTF.

The chain recombines TRBV7-9 with TRBJ2-7, with D unresolved. The ends were cut back, 4 bases at V and 0 bases at J, with 10 bases in the middle. This CDR3 has 14 residues. Per the germline V gene, CDR1 is SEHNR and CDR2 is FQNEAQ (reference sequence). The chain's CDR3 is CASSSGPISYEQYF. The CDR3 region has the DNA TGTGCCAGCAGCTCAGGACCAATCTCCTACGAGCAGTACTTC.

This clonotype was picked up many times. This sequence joins TRBV11-2 and TRBJ2-2; TRBD1 aligns across 7 bases. CDR3 size: 17 residues. The germline V gene encodes CDR1 SGHAT and CDR2 FQNNGV. V gave up 5 bases and J gave up 0 bases; unmatched junction bases: 9. The CDR3 nucleotides read TGTGCCAGCAGCCAGGGGGTCAGGCCCGCGAACACCGGGGAGCTGTTTTTT. It encodes CASSQGVRPANTGELFF.

This clonotype appeared a few times. V gene TRBV5-1 combines with J gene TRBJ1-6; D not certain. The V end lost 4 bases, the J end lost 6 bases, and 14 bases lay between the germline ends. The CDR3 totals 15 residues. CDR1 SGHRS and CDR2 YFSETQ come from the germline V gene. CDR3 sequence: CASSIRPTGNSPLHF. The CDR3 bases are TGCGCCAGCAGCATTCGTCCTACGGGTAATTCACCCCTCCACTTT.

This clonotype has only a few counts. V is TRBV4-1 and J is TRBJ1-4; D remains unclear. Germline V gene data show CDR1 as MGHRA and CDR2 as YSYEKL. This CDR3 spans 12 amino acids. The V end lost 0 bases, the J end lost 10 bases, and 6 bases lay between the germline ends. The CDR3: CASSQEAGKLFF. DNA for the CDR3: TGCGCCAGCAGCCAAGAGGCCGGAAAACTGTTTTTT.

This clonotype was counted a few times. The chain recombines TRBV28 with TRBJ1-1; D remains ambiguous. Germline CDR1 is MDHEN and CDR2 is SYDVKM. The CDR3 runs to 11 residues. DNA for the CDR3: TGTGGGACCAGTAAGAGAACTGAAGCTTTCTTT. Translating it yields CGTSKRTEAFF.

This clonotype was counted between two and nine times. The chain has TRBV4-2 and TRBJ1-2, with no clear D. Looked up from germline, CDR1 is LGHNA and CDR2 is YNFKEQ. This CDR3 spans 14 amino acids. V lost 0 bases to trimming and J lost 2 bases, with 7 bases between them. The CDR3 is CASSQDLANYGYTF. CDR3 DNA: TGTGCCAGCAGCCAAGATCTGGCAAACTATGGCTACACCTTC.

This chain connects TRBV7-2 to TRBJ2-3, with TRBD2 identical over 8 bases. The germline gives CDR1 SGHTA, CDR2 FQGNSA. The V and J ends lost 5 bases and 3 bases, in that order; junction bases with no gene match: 7. The CDR3 length is 15 residues. For the CDR3, the DNA is TGTGCCAGCAGCCCGGGACTAGAGAGGACAGATACGCAGTATTTT. Translated: CASSPGLERTDTQYF.

This clonotype was seen a handful of times. The V call is TRBV5-1, the J call TRBJ2-7; a weak D match, TRBD2 (7 bases). Germline CDR1 reads SGHRS; CDR2 reads YFSETQ. With 1 base removed from V and 6 bases from J, the gap between germline ends came to 20 bases. The CDR3 length is 16 residues. CDR3 amino acids: CASSLSSLGGLSEQYF. CDR3 bases: TGCGCCAGCAGCTTGAGTAGCCTGGGGGGGCTCTCCGAGCAGTACTTC. The full variable domain, in which reference TRBV5-1 and TRBJ2-7 provide the parts outside the CDR3, is KAGVTQTPRYLIKTRGQQVTLSCSPISGHRSVSWYQQTPGQGLQFLFEYFSETQRNKGNFPGRFSGRQFSNSRSEMNVSTLELGDSALYLCASSLSSLGGLSEQYFGPGTRLTVT.

There are many counts of this clonotype. This chain connects TRBV7-9 to TRBJ1-5, with 11 nucleotides matching TRBD1. The CDR3 runs 15 residues. Per germline, CDR1 SEHNR and CDR2 FQNEAQ (reference sequence). Unmatched junction bases numbered 5, after V lost 5 bases and J lost 5 bases. CDR3 in amino acids: CASSGQGARDQPQHF. The CDR3 bases are TGTGCCAGCAGCGGACAGGGGGCTCGTGATCAGCCCCAGCATTTT.

This clonotype showed up many times. This CDR3 is CASTMYRVGTEAFF. The CDR3 coding sequence is TGTGCCAGCACCATGTACAGGGTCGGCACTGAAGCTTTCTTT. The chain carries TRBV28 and TRBJ1-1; D is perhaps TRBD1 (6 bases). The CDR3 contains 14 residues. V lost 7 bases and J lost 4, with 16 bases in between. Germline assignment: CDR1 MDHEN and CDR2 SYDVKM.

This clonotype showed up many times. The chain uses TRBV7-6 and TRBJ1-1; 7 bases are shared with TRBD1. CDR1 SGHVS and CDR2 FNYEAQ come from the germline V gene. J lost 2 bases, V lost 2 bases, and 5 bases had no gene match. There are 15 residues in the CDR3. The CDR3 nucleotides read TGTGCCAGCAGCTTAACTACAGGGGCAAACACTGAAGCTTTCTTT. Protein: CASSLTTGANTEAFF. The full variable domain, its missing parts supplied by reference TRBV7-6 and TRBJ1-1, is GAGVSQSPRYKVTKRGQDVALRCDPISGHVSLYWYRQALGQGPEFLTYFNYEAQQDKSGLPNDRFSAERPEGSISTLTIQRTEQRDSAMYRCASSLTTGANTEAFFGQGTRLTVV.

This clonotype was detected only a few times. In DNA, the CDR3 is TGTGCCACCAGCAGAGATGCCGAACGGGGTCAGCCCCAGCATTTT. It specifies CATSRDAERGQPQHF. This chain joins TRBV15 and TRBJ1-5; D unresolved. The CDR3 length is 15 residues. CDR1 is LNHNV, CDR2 YYDKDF, per germline (reference sequence). V was trimmed by 0 bases and J by 6 bases, leaving 12 bases between them. The variable domain in full, completed from reference TRBV15 and TRBJ1-5, reads DAMVIQNPRYQVTQFGKPVTLSCSQTLNHNVMYWYQQKSSQAPKLLFHYYDKDFNNEADTPDNFQSRRPNTSFCFLDIRSPGLGDTAMYLCATSRDAERGQPQHFGDGTRLSIL.